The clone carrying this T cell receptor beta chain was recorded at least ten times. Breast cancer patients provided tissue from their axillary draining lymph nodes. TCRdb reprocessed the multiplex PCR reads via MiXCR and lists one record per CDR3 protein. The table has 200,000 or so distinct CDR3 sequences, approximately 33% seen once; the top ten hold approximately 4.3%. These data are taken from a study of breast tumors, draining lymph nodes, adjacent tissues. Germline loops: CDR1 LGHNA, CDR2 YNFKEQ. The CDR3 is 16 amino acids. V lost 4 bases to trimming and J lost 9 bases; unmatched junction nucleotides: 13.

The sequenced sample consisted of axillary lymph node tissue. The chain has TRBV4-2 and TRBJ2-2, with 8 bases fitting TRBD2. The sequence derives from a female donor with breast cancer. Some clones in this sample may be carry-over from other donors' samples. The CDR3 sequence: CASSPEHGGAFRELFF. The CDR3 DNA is TGTGCCAGCAGCCCCGAGCACGGGGGGGCCTTCCGGGAGCTGTTTTTT.